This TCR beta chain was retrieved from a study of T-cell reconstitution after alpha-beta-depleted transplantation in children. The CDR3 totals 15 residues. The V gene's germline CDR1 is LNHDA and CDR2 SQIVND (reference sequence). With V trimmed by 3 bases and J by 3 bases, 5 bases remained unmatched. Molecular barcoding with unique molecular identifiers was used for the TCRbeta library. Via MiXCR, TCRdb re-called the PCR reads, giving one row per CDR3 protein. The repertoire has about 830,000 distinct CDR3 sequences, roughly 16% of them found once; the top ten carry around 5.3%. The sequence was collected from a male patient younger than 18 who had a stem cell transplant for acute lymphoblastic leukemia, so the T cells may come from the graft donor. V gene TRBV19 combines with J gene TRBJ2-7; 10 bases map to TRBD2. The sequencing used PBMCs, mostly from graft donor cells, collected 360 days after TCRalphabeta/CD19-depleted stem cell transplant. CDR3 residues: CASSILAGENYEQYF. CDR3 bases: TGTGCCAGTAGTATTCTAGCGGGGGAGAACTACGAGCAGTACTTC.